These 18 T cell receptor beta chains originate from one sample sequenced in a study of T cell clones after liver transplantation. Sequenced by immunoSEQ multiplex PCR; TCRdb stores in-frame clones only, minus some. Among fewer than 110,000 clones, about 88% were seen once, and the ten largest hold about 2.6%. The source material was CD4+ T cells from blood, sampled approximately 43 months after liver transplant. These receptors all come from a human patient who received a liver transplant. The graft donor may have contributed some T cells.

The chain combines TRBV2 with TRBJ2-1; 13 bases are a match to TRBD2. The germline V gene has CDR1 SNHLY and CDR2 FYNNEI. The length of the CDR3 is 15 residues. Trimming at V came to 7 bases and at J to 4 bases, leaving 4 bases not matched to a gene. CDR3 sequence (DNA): TGTGCCAGCACGAGGACTAGCGGGGGATACAATGAGCAGTTCTTC. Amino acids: CASTRTSGGYNEQFF.

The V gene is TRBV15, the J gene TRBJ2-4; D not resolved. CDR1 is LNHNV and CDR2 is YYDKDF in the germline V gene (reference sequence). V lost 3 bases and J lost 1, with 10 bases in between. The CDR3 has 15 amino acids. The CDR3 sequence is CATSRGGEAKNIQYF. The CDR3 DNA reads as TGTGCCACCAGCAGGGGCGGCGAGGCCAAAAACATTCAGTACTTC.

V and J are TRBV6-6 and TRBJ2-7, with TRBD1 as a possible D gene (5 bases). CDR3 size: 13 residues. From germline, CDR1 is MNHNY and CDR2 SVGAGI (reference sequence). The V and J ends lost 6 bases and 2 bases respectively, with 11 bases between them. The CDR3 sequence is CASSRGQAYEQYF. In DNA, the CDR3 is TGTGCCAGCAGCCGCGGACAAGCCTACGAGCAGTACTTC.

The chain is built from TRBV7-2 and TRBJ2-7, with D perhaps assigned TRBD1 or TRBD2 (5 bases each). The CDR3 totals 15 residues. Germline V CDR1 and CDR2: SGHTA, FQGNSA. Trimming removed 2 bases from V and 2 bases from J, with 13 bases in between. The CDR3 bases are TGTGCCAGCAGCTTATCCGGGACGGAGACCTACGAGCAGTACTTC. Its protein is CASSLSGTETYEQYF.

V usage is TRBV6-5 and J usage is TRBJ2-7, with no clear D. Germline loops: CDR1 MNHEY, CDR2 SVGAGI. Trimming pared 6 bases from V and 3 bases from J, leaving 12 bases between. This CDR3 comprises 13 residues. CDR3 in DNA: TGTGCCAGCAGGCGAGGTGCTTTCTACGAGCAGTACTTC. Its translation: CASRRGAFYEQYF.

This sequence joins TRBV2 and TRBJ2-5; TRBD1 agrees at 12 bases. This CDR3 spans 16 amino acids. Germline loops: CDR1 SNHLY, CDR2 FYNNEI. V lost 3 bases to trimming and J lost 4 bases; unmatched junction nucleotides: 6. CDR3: CASSDRDRGLSETQYF. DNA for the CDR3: TGTGCCAGCAGTGACCGGGACAGGGGGCTATCAGAGACCCAGTACTTC.

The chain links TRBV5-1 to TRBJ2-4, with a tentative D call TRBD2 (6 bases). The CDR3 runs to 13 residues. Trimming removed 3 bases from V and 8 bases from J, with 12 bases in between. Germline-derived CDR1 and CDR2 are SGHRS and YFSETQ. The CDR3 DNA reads TGCGCCAGCAGCTGGGGACTCGGGGACATTCAGTACTTC. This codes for CASSWGLGDIQYF.

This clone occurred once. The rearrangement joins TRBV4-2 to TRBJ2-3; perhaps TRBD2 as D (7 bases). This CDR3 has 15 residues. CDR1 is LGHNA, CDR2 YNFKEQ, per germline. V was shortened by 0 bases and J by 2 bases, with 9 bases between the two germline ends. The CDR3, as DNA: TGTGCCAGCAGCCAAGAGGGGGGGCACACAGATACGCAGTATTTT. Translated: CASSQEGGHTDTQYF.

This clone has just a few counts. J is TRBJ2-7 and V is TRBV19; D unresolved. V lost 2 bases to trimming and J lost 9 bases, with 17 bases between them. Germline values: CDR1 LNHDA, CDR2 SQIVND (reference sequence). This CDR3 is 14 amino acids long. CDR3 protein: CASSISQGRTVQYF. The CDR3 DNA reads TGTGCCAGTAGTATAAGTCAAGGACGAACAGTGCAGTACTTC.

The chain's CDR3 is CASSYDVTGANVLTF. CDR3 nucleotides: TGTGCCAGCAGTTATGATGTGACTGGGGCCAACGTCCTGACTTTC. J is TRBJ2-6 and V is TRBV6-5; no reliable D call. The V gene lost 3 bases and the J gene lost 2 bases, with 8 bases spanning the gap. The CDR3 spans 15 residues. Germline V gene lookup returns CDR1 MNHEY and CDR2 SVGAGI.

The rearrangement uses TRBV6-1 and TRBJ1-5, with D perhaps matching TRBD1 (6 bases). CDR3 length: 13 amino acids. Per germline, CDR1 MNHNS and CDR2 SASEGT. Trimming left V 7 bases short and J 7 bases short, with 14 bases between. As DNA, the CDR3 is TGTGCCAGCATCGAGGGGGGGCCCCAGCCCCAGCATTTT. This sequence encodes CASIEGGPQPQHF.

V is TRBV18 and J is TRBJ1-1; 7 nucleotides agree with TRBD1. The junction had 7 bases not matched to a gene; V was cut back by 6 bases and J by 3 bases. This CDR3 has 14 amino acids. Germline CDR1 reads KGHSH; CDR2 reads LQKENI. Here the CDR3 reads CASSVVRGDTEAFF. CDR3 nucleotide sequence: TGTGCCAGCTCGGTAGTCAGGGGGGACACTGAAGCTTTCTTT.

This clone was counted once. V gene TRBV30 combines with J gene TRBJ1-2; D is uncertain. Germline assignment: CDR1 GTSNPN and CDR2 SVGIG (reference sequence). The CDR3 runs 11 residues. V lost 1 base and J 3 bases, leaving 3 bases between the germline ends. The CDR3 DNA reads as TGTGCCTGGAGTGCGGACTATGGCTACACCTTC. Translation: CAWSADYGYTF.

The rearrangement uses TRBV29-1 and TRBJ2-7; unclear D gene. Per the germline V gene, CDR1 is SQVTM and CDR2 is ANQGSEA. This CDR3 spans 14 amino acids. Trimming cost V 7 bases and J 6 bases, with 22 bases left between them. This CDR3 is CSARKDGFLFEQYF. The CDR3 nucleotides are TGCAGCGCCCGAAAGGACGGGTTCTTGTTCGAGCAGTACTTC.

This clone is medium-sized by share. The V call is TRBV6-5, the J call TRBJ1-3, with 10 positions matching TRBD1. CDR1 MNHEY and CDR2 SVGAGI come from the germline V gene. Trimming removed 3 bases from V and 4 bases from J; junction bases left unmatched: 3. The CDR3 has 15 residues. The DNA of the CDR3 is TGTGCCAGCAGTTATCGGACAGGGGGAGGAAACACCATATATTTT. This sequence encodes CASSYRTGGGNTIYF.

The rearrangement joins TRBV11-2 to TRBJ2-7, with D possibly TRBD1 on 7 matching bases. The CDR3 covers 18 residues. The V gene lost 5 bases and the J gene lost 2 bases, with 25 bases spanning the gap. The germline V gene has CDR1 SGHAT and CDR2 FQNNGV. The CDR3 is CASSPIVPVVRGAYEQYF. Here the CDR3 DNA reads TGTGCCAGCAGCCCAATTGTGCCGGTAGTCAGGGGGGCCTACGAGCAGTACTTC.

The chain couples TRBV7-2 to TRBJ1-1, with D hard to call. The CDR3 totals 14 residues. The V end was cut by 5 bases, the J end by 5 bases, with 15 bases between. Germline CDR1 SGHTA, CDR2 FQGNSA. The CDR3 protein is CASSRTGLRTEAFF. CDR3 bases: TGTGCCAGCAGCCGGACCGGGTTGCGGACTGAAGCTTTCTTT.

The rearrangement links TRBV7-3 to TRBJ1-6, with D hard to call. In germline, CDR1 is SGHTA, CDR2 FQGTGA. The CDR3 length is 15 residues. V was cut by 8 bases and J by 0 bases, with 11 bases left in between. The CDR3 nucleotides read TGTGCCAGCGCTCGGAGGAGCTCCTATAATTCACCCCTCCACTTT. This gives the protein CASARRSSYNSPLHF.